This T cell receptor beta chain originates from a study of T cell responses to AZD1222 COVID-19 vaccine. The ends were cut back, 2 bases at V and 3 bases at J, with 17 bases in the middle. Germline V gene lookup returns CDR1 SGHRS and CDR2 YFSETQ. This CDR3 is built from 16 residues. The protocol was immunoSEQ multiplex PCR, while the TCRdb copy is restricted to in-frame clones and leaves out a portion. The data hold under 130,000 clones, with about 94% observed a single time. The J gene is TRBJ2-5, the V gene TRBV5-1, with D perhaps matching TRBD2 (5 bases). This sequence originates from an adult in good health. The sample here was peripheral blood, taken on day 0 of AZD1222 vaccination. The CDR3 DNA follows: TGCGCCAGCAGCTTATCTACCCTGGGGAGCGAAGAGACCCAGTACTTC. It encodes CASSLSTLGSEETQYF.